Listed below are T cell receptor beta chains from one sample, sequenced in a study of neurological immune-mediated disorders. TCRdb redid the calling of the 5' RACE reads with MiXCR, one entry per CDR3 protein. The sample holds about 80,000 distinct CDR3 sequences; less than 5.5% are singletons and the top ten take approximately 2.2%. The source material was PBMCs. The receptors shown here come from a woman aged 25 to 39 with multiple sclerosis. Each CDR3 is given with its conserved first and last residue. D genes are given only for firm matches. Size tells how often a clone was seen (once, few, many) or the class of an expanded clone, and some rows leave it out.

d_call,j_call,v_call,clone_size,cdr3_aa,cdr3_nt
NA,TRBJ2-1,TRBV6-1,many,CASSEAWDLGNNEQFF,TGTGCCAGCAGTGAAGCTTGGGACCTAGGGAACAATGAGCAGTTCTTC
TRBD1,TRBJ2-5,TRBV5-1,NA,CSSSLEEGAKTQYF,TGCTCCAGCAGCTTGGAAGAGGGGGCAAAGACCCAGTACTTC
TRBD2,TRBJ2-3,TRBV7-9,many,CASSPSLAGGSTDTQYF,TGTGCCAGCAGCCCGTCACTAGCGGGAGGAAGCACAGATACGCAGTATTTT
NA,TRBJ1-1,TRBV7-2,many,CASSLGPGRGLATEAFF,TGTGCCAGCAGCTTAGGGCCGGGCAGGGGACTGGCCACTGAAGCTTTCTTT
NA,TRBJ2-1,TRBV9,many,CASSKVRTNEQFF,TGTGCCAGCAGTAAAGTGCGGACCAATGAGCAGTTCTTC
NA,TRBJ1-1,TRBV12-3/TRBV12-4,many,CASSNPRGGEAEAFF,TGTGCCAGCAGTAACCCCCGGGGGGGTGAGGCTGAAGCTTTCTTT
TRBD1,TRBJ2-2,TRBV4-1,many,CASSQGSTGELESTGELFF,TGCGCCAGCAGCCAGGGCTCGACAGGGGAATTGGAAAGCACCGGGGAGCTGTTTTTT
NA,TRBJ1-5,TRBV7-2,many,CASSLGDLGGNQPQHF,TGTGCCAGCAGCTTAGGGGATCTTGGGGGCAATCAGCCCCAGCATTTT
NA,TRBJ2-7,TRBV5-1,many,CASSFLPGQIYEQYF,TGCGCCAGCAGCTTCCTACCGGGACAAATCTACGAGCAGTACTTC
NA,TRBJ1-1,TRBV2,many,CASIPTNTEAFF,TGTGCCAGCATTCCTACCAACACTGAAGCTTTCTTT
TRBD2,TRBJ2-1,TRBV5-6,many,CASSLEGLAGPNEQFF,TGTGCCAGCAGCTTGGAGGGACTAGCGGGACCCAATGAGCAGTTCTTC